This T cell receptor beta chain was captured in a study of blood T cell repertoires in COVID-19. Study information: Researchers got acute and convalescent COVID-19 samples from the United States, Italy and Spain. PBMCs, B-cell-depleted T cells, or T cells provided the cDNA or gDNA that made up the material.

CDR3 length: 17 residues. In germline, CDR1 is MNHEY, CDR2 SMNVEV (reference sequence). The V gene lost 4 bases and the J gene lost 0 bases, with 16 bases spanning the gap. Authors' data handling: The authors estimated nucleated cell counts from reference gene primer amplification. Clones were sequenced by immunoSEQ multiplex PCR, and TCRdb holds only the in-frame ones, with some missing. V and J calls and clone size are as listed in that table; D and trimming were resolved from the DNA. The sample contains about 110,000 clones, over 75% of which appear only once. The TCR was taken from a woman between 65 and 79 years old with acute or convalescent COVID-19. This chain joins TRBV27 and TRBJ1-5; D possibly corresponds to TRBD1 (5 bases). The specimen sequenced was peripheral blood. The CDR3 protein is CASSWAGGDHSNQPQHF. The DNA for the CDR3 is TGTGCCAGCAGTTGGGCTGGCGGGGACCATAGCAATCAGCCCCAGCATTTT.